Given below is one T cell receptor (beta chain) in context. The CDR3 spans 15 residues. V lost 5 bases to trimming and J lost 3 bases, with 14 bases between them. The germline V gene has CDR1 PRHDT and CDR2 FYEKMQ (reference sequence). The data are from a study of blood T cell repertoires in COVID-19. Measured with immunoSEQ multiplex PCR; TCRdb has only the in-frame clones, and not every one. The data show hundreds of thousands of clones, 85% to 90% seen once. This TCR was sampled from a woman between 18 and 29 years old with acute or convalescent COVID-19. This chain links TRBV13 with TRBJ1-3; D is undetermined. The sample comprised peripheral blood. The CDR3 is CASSPGLNLGNTIYF. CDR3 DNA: TGTGCCAGCAGCCCCGGACTAAACCTTGGAAACACCATATATTTT.